This T cell receptor (beta chain) was sequenced in a study of shared clonotypes between healthy human individuals (dated by TCRdb to 2018 to 2021). Background on the whole study: A few men and a couple of women, aged 18 to 49 years, made up the cohort. For each donor, three plates each were used for CD4 naive and CD4 memory, two plates were used for CD8 naive, and one plate was used for CD8 memory. To increase sequencing depth and limit assay-specific biases, TCR repertoire library preparation and sequencing were carried out by different laboratories using diverse techniques. Each donor's leukapheresis produced roughly between roughly 0.85 and 9.5 billion PBMCs. To estimate repertoire size and how much clonotype sharing occurs between individuals, the study deeply sequenced the blood TCR repertoires of about 5 healthy adults. Findings and caveats that apply to the study as a whole: Rarefaction of sorted-subset datasets indicated incomplete sequencing despite the large sequencing depth. Compared with non-shared clonotypes, clonotypes shared by all four sorted-subset donors had higher generation probabilities. Because the study included only a small number of donors, the genetic and exposure-history diversity represented was limited. Across a few donors, approximately 4.6% of naive CD4, 3% to 4% of naive CD8, under 2.5% of memory CD4, and 0.3% to 0.45% of memory CD8 clonotypes were shared. Larger estimated clonotype richness was generally found for naive subsets than for memory subsets. Pairwise subsampling indicated that sequencing depth was expected to affect the degree of clonotype sharing among donors. Only blood was sampled, and tissue TCR repertoires likely differ from those in blood.

The donors were healthy, HIV-negative adults who had no recently reported acute infections or vaccinations. Every donor was a Caucasian adult living in Nashville, Tennessee, USA. CD4+ T cells were enriched by magnetic negative selection, after which naive cells were positively selected on CD45RA and the negative fraction was taken as the memory subset. Blood was collected by leukapheresis, and PBMCs were isolated by Ficoll-Histopaque density gradient centrifugation and then cryopreserved in liquid nitrogen vapor phase. Analytical flow cytometry was used to check the purity and quantity of every magnetically sorted T cell population. From each sorted fraction, genomic DNA was isolated and quantified by UV absorbance on a Nanodrop 2000c. After removal of 2 bases from V and 3 bases from J, the junction retains 10 bases not matched to a gene. Taken from cysteine to phenylalanine, the CDR3 has 16 residues. This entry keeps only the CDR3 DNA: 48 bases, framed from base 1. In the germline V gene, CDR1 corresponds to KGHSH and CDR2 to LQKENI.

Comment on this clone: It lacks a known antigen. One base away there is no much larger clone; base qualities are not given.

Using the deep immunoSEQ assay, multiplex PCR amplified TCR CDR3 regions from genomic DNA. For each cell subset, the extracted genomic DNA was distributed evenly across all wells of several immunoSEQ 96-well plates, and each plate served as one replicate. For sorted subsets, each replicate PCR was loaded with about 0.2 ug genomic DNA, equivalent to about 30,000 T cell genomes. The purified libraries were quantified using a Qubit 3.0 fluorometer, sized with a Bioanalyzer 2100, and then quantified again using the KAPA Library Quantification kit. Every immunoSEQ 96-well plate was sequenced on a separate single-read 150-cycle Illumina NextSeq 550 flow cell. The original methods were these. Because only junctional sequences without quality scores were contained in the immunoSEQ output, filtering matching that applied to full-length reads could not be performed. To assign V/J genes and CDR3, sequences were annotated against IMGT germline references using PyIR, a Python wrapper for IgBLAST v1.9. Reads with weak V/J assignments (E-value above 1e-6), missing CDR3, stop codons, out-of-frame junctions, or ambiguous translated residues were removed. A V3J clonotype was defined by an identical inferred V gene, J gene, and CDR3 amino acid sequence. The percentage overlap between two repertoires was calculated by dividing the number of shared unique clonotypes by the size of the smaller repertoire. Three approaches were used to assess repertoire richness: RTK rarefaction, the Chao1 estimator, and Recon v2.1 estimates of unobserved clonotypes. Generation probabilities for all TCRbeta clonotypes obtained by the gDNA method from a few donors were computed using OLGA. Held by TCRdb, this immuneACCESS table contains in-frame sequences only and omits some clones. Under half of the omission traces to an unresolved V gene where checked; the cause of the rest is unknown. V, J and clone size are taken as reported in that table, and D and trimming were inferred from the DNA itself. This sample comprises 600,000 to 800,000 clones, approximately 77% of them detected only once. The ten largest clones take up about 1.8% of the sample.

The chain employs TRBV18 and TRBJ2-7; 7 central bases correspond to TRBD1. The sequenced material came from memory CD4+ T cells sorted from blood. The intended sense of this specimen's cell subset or site label: CD45RA-negative fraction. The clonotype originates from a woman aged 25-40 years in good health. The DNA sequence reads TGTGCCAGCTCACCAACCAACTCCGGGACAGTCTACGAGCAGTACTTC. Translated, it gives CASSPTNSGTVYEQYF.